A selection of T cell receptor beta chains follows, all from one sample in a study of Ad26.COV2.S vaccination and SARS-CoV-2 variants. TCRdb keeps only in-frame clones here, not all; method: immunoSEQ multiplex PCR. The sample contains around 400,000 clones, approximately 89% of which appear only once. Sequenced here: peripheral blood, sampled in a trial of Ad26.COV2.S vaccine versus placebo. The source of these receptors is a person between 18 and 65 years old who received the Ad26.COV2.S COVID-19 vaccine or a placebo. The CDR3 runs from the conserved cysteine through the conserved F or W. The order of the fields is J gene, clone size, V gene, D gene, CDR3 protein, CDR3 DNA. A D gene is named only where the DNA matches it firmly. Size tells how often a clone was seen (once, few, many) or the class of an expanded clone, and some rows leave it out.

>TRBJ2-7|few|TRBV11-3|TRBD2
CASSLRTSGYEQYF
TGTGCCAGCAGCTTGAGGACTAGCGGCTACGAGCAGTACTTC
>TRBJ1-2|NA|TRBV7-9|NA
CASSLDRTRGYTF
TGTGCCAGCAGCCTCGACAGGACTAGGGGCTACACCTTC
>TRBJ1-6|once|TRBV19|NA
CASAPVRDGSPLHF
TGTGCCAGTGCCCCCGTGAGGGACGGTTCACCCCTCCACTTT
>TRBJ2-7|medium-sized|TRBV6-5|NA
CASRAGVYEQYF
TGTGCCAGCCGCGCAGGGGTCTACGAGCAGTACTTC
>TRBJ2-1|NA|TRBV6-5|TRBD2
CASRTSGPNEQFF
TGTGCCAGTAGGACTAGCGGGCCTAATGAGCAGTTCTTC
>TRBJ2-5|NA|TRBV6-5|TRBD1
CASKLHDRAETQYF
TGTGCCAGCAAACTCCATGACAGGGCAGAGACCCAGTACTTC
>TRBJ2-7|once|TRBV19|NA
CASSIPSEYNEQYF
TGTGCCAGTAGTATCCCTAGCGAGTACAACGAGCAGTACTTC
>TRBJ1-2|NA|TRBV14|NA
CASSQDPWGNYGYTF
TGTGCCAGCAGCCAAGATCCCTGGGGTAACTATGGCTACACCTTC
>TRBJ2-7|NA|TRBV11-2|NA
CASSNRDHLEQYF
TGTGCCAGCAGCAACCGGGACCACCTCGAGCAGTACTTC
>TRBJ2-1|NA|TRBV7-9|TRBD2
CASSSLGGGPMRSYNEQFF
TGTGCCAGCAGCTCCCTCGGGGGAGGGCCGATGAGGTCCTACAATGAGCAGTTCTTC
>TRBJ1-2|NA|TRBV7-9|NA
CASRSPGPQGPNYGYTF
TGTGCCAGCAGGTCGCCCGGACCGCAGGGCCCTAACTATGGCTACACCTTC
>TRBJ2-7|NA|TRBV5-4|NA
CASSGGPPYEQYF
TGTGCCAGCAGCGGCGGTCCTCCCTACGAGCAGTACTTC
>TRBJ2-5|NA|TRBV15|NA
CATRGGGEHFAETQYF
TGTGCCACCAGGGGTGGCGGGGAGCATTTCGCGGAGACCCAGTACTTC
>TRBJ2-1|NA|TRBV7-2|TRBD1
CASSPLTRTGLGNEQFF
TGTGCCAGCAGCCCCTTAACAAGGACAGGGCTGGGGAATGAGCAGTTCTTC
>TRBJ1-5|NA|TRBV19|TRBD1
CASRDRARGQNQPQHF
TGTGCCAGTAGGGACCGGGCCAGGGGGCAAAATCAGCCCCAGCATTTT
>TRBJ2-7|NA|TRBV3-1/TRBV3-2|NA
CASSQAGGTAKYEQYF
TGTGCCAGCAGCCAAGCGGGCGGGACAGCTAAGTACGAGCAGTACTTC
>TRBJ1-2|once|TRBV7-2|NA
CASSLADNYGYTF
TGTGCCAGCAGCTTAGCGGATAACTATGGCTACACCTTC
>TRBJ2-7|NA|TRBV29-1|TRBD2
CSVGRSSGTHEQYF
TGCAGCGTTGGCCGGTCTAGCGGGACTCACGAGCAGTACTTC
>TRBJ2-1|NA|TRBV13|NA
CASSLVVARDEQFF
TGTGCCAGCAGCTTAGTGGTGGCTAGGGATGAGCAGTTCTTC
>TRBJ2-2|NA|TRBV30|TRBD2
CAWNGLAGAGELFF
TGTGCCTGGAATGGACTAGCGGGAGCCGGGGAGCTGTTTTTT
>TRBJ2-4|NA|TRBV11-2|NA
CASSRGPQNIQYF
TGTGCCAGCAGCCGAGGACCACAGAACATTCAGTACTTC
>TRBJ2-7|NA|TRBV5-1|TRBD2
CASRQTSGYEQYF
TGCGCCAGCAGACAGACTAGCGGGTACGAGCAGTACTTC
>TRBJ2-2|NA|TRBV28|TRBD2
CASSSFVGLAGEAGELFF
TGTGCCAGCAGCTCTTTCGTGGGACTAGCGGGAGAAGCCGGGGAGCTGTTTTTT
>TRBJ2-1|NA|TRBV11-2|NA
CASSPTLGNEQFF
TGTGCCAGCAGCCCAACGTTAGGGAATGAGCAGTTCTTC
>TRBJ2-1|NA|TRBV7-6|NA
CASSPRRNPYNEQFF
TGTGCCAGCAGCCCCAGACGGAACCCCTACAATGAGCAGTTCTTC
>TRBJ1-2|NA|TRBV2|NA
CASSLRQSGGYTF
TGTGCCAGCTCTCTCCGACAAAGCGGAGGCTACACCTTC
>TRBJ1-1|NA|TRBV28|NA
CASTSTGYTEAFF
TGTGCCAGCACCAGTACGGGGTACACTGAAGCTTTCTTT
>TRBJ2-2|once|TRBV28|NA
CASSLILEGVDTGELFF
TGTGCCAGCAGTCTCATCCTCGAAGGGGTGGACACCGGGGAGCTGTTTTTT
>TRBJ2-1|NA|TRBV27|NA
CASSFRSSYNEQFF
TGTGCCAGCAGTTTCAGGAGCTCCTACAATGAGCAGTTCTTC
>TRBJ2-5|NA|TRBV5-6|TRBD2
CASSLGGRQETQYF
TGTGCCAGCAGCTTAGGCGGGAGACAAGAGACCCAGTACTTC
>TRBJ2-2|NA|TRBV4-2|NA
CASSQDPDATTGELFF
TGTGCCAGCAGCCAAGATCCGGACGCGACAACCGGGGAGCTGTTTTTT
>TRBJ1-5|NA|TRBV21-1|NA
CASSDGQFNQPQHF
TGTGCCAGCAGCGACGGACAGTTCAATCAGCCCCAGCATTTT
>TRBJ2-1|NA|TRBV24-1|TRBD2
CATSDFASGRSYNEQFF
TGTGCCACCAGTGATTTTGCTAGCGGCCGCTCCTACAATGAGCAGTTCTTC
>TRBJ1-1|few|TRBV3-1/TRBV3-2|NA
CASSQVQGNTEAFF
TGTGCCAGCAGCCAAGTCCAGGGGAACACTGAAGCTTTCTTT
>TRBJ2-1|NA|TRBV10-2|NA
CASQRGRGTRKEGAQFF
TGCGCCAGCCAAAGGGGGCGGGGGACGCGGAAGGAGGGCGCGCAGTTCTTC
>TRBJ2-1|NA|TRBV9|NA
CASSPGSYEQFF
TGTGCCAGCAGCCCCGGGAGTTATGAGCAGTTCTTC
>TRBJ2-7|NA|TRBV5-1|NA
CASSSQGGRTVYEQYF
TGCGCCAGCAGCTCCCAGGGGGGCAGAACCGTCTACGAGCAGTACTTC
>TRBJ1-6|NA|TRBV7-8|NA
CASSSASWGAYNSPLHF
TGTGCCAGCAGCTCCGCAAGTTGGGGCGCTTATAATTCACCCCTCCACTTT
>TRBJ1-6|NA|TRBV5-1|NA
CASSSGPQQNYNSPLHF
TGCGCCAGCAGCTCAGGACCCCAACAGAACTATAATTCACCCCTCCACTTT
>TRBJ1-1|NA|TRBV5-1|TRBD1
CASSLTLRGQLGTEAFF
TGCGCCAGCAGTTTGACCCTCAGGGGGCAATTGGGCACTGAAGCTTTCTTT
>TRBJ2-3|NA|TRBV5-1|TRBD1
CASSLAQGGTDTQYF
TGCGCCAGCAGCTTGGCGCAGGGGGGCACAGATACGCAGTATTTT
>TRBJ1-3|NA|TRBV6-1|NA
CASSGPGRRSGNTIYF
TGTGCCAGCAGTGGGCCGGGACGGCGTTCTGGAAACACCATATATTTT
>TRBJ2-5|once|TRBV5-1|NA
CASSLAEQETQYF
TGCGCCAGCAGCTTGGCCGAGCAAGAGACCCAGTACTTC
>TRBJ2-1|NA|TRBV28|TRBD2
CASIPGLAGYNEQFF
TGTGCCAGCATCCCCGGACTAGCGGGGTACAATGAGCAGTTCTTC
>TRBJ2-7|NA|TRBV5-1|TRBD2
CASSPRGRIAGIPREQYF
TGCGCCAGCAGCCCCCGGGGCCGTATAGCGGGAATCCCCCGCGAGCAGTACTTC
>TRBJ2-1|once|TRBV14|TRBD2
CASSQETGGSYNEQFF
TGTGCCAGCAGCCAAGAAACGGGAGGATCCTACAATGAGCAGTTCTTC
>TRBJ1-2|NA|TRBV10-1|TRBD1
CASSRYSVDRQKGYTF
TGCGCCAGCAGCCGATACTCCGTGGACAGGCAAAAAGGCTACACCTTC
>TRBJ1-2|NA|TRBV10-3|NA
CAISESDNRARHGYTF
TGTGCCATCAGTGAGTCGGACAACAGGGCGAGGCATGGCTACACCTTC
>TRBJ1-4|NA|TRBV5-1|NA
CASSLEGIGNEKLFF
TGCGCCAGCAGCTTGGAAGGGATCGGGAATGAAAAACTGTTTTTT
>TRBJ1-6|NA|TRBV5-5|NA
CASRPTGSYNSPLHF
TGTGCCAGCAGGCCGACAGGCTCCTATAATTCACCCCTCCACTTT
>TRBJ1-6|few|TRBV6-5|NA
CASSYKRDSPLHF
TGTGCCAGCAGTTACAAGAGGGATTCACCCCTCCACTTT
>TRBJ2-7|NA|TRBV28|TRBD2
CASTSGGKYEQYF
TGTGCCAGTACTAGCGGGGGAAAATACGAGCAGTACTTC
>TRBJ2-3|once|TRBV5-4|TRBD2
CASSPPGRDYPDTQYF
TGTGCCAGCAGCCCCCCTGGCCGGGACTATCCAGATACGCAGTATTTT
>TRBJ2-7|NA|TRBV5-4|NA
CASSSEQGRSSYEQYF
TGTGCCAGCAGCTCCGAACAGGGGAGGAGCTCCTACGAGCAGTACTTC
>TRBJ2-1|NA|TRBV18|NA
CASSPPTGGGHEQFF
TGTGCCAGCTCACCACCGACGGGAGGGGGCCATGAGCAGTTCTTC
>TRBJ2-3|NA|TRBV30|TRBD2
CAWTGGGTSTDTQYF
TGTGCCTGGACCGGCGGGGGAACTAGCACAGATACGCAGTATTTT
>TRBJ1-2|NA|TRBV6-5|NA
CASSSGQNYGYTF
TGTGCCAGCAGTTCAGGACAGAACTATGGCTACACCTTC
>TRBJ2-7|once|TRBV1|NA
CTSSREGRDRVLKYF
TGCACCAGCAGCCGAGAAGGACGGGACAGGGTACTCAAGTACTTC
>TRBJ1-3|NA|TRBV30|NA
CAWSGVSGNTIYF
TGTGCCTGGAGTGGGGTCTCTGGAAACACCATATATTTT